This TCR beta chain derives from a study of blood T cell repertoires in COVID-19. Turning to the study itself: The origin of the acute and convalescent COVID-19 samples was the United States, Italy and Spain. T cells, B-cell-depleted T cells, or PBMCs supplied cDNA or gDNA.

Germline values: CDR1 SGHKS, CDR2 YYEKEE (reference sequence). Trimming removed 4 bases at V and 3 bases at J, with 16 bases between. CDR3 length: 15 residues. Sequenced by immunoSEQ multiplex PCR; TCRdb stores in-frame clones only, minus some. The sample shows about 88,000 clones, 90% to 95% of them seen only once. This clone is a singleton in its sample. This chain connects TRBV5-5 to TRBJ1-1; tentatively, D is TRBD1 (5 bases). The sequence was obtained from a human donor with active COVID-19. The donor label of this sample is uncertain. Sequenced sample: peripheral blood. The CDR3: CASSPIGGLDTEAFF. The CDR3 nucleotides are TGTGCCAGCAGCCCCATCGGGGGTCTCGACACTGAAGCTTTCTTT.